This TCR beta chain appears in the sequencing data of a study of regulatory T cells in long-lasting Graves disease. Per the germline V gene, CDR1 is ENHRY and CDR2 is SYGVKD. CDR3 size: 12 residues. V shed 2 bases and J shed 6 bases, with 5 bases lying between them. CDR3-region Arm-PCR and iRepertoire HTBI primers produced the TCR beta libraries. TCRdb re-analysed the multiplex PCR reads in MiXCR, keeping a single row per CDR3 protein. The sample yields over 300,000 distinct CDR3 sequences, around a fifth seen once. Time point reported: persistent/refractory GD, antithyroid drugs over 5 years with positive TRAb. The TCR library was made from RNA that had been extracted from PBMCs in TRIzol.

The specimen comprised peripheral blood mononuclear cells (PBMCs), sampled when the disease was refractory, from a patient treated with antithyroid drugs. The V gene is TRBV10-3, the J gene TRBJ2-4; no reliable D call. The TCR originated in a female donor with Graves disease. The CDR3 coding sequence is TGTGCCATCAGTGAGGGTGGAAACATTCAGTACTTC. This gives the protein CAISEGGNIQYF.